The clone carrying this T cell receptor beta chain showed up just once. Its antigen is unknown. Some clones are missing from TCRdb's copy, which holds only in-frame ones; the method was immunoSEQ multiplex PCR. The top ten clones hold 1.9% of a sample with more than 100,000 clones, 91% of them seen once. The CDR3 loop spans 13 amino acids. Germline values: CDR1 SGHDN, CDR2 FVKESK. Trimming removed 4 bases from V and 2 bases from J, with 8 bases in between. This entry comes from a study of T cell responses to AZD1222 COVID-19 vaccine. Study-wide results and limits: Vaccine-associated CD4 TCRs ranged over spike, dominating at 160-218 and 743-854. Sampling captured repertoires only after the peak T cell response.

The sample in question was peripheral blood, obtained 28 days after the second AZD1222 dose. The clonotype comes from an adult who received the AZD1222 COVID-19 vaccine. The V gene is TRBV14, the J gene TRBJ1-2; tentative D call: TRBD1 (5 bases). The CDR3 region has the DNA TGTGCCAGCAGCCCGGGACGGAACTATGGCTACACCTTC. Protein: CASSPGRNYGYTF.